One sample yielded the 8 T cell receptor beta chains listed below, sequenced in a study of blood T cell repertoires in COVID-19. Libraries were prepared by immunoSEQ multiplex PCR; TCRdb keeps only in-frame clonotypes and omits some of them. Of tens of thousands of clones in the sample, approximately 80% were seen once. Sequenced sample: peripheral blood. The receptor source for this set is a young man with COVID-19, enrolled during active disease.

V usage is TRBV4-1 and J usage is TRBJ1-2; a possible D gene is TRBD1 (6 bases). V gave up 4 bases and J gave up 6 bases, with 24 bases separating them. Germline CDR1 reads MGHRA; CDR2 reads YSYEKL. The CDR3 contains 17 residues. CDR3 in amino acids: CASSLPPRTASRNGYTF. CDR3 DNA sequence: TGCGCCAGCAGCCTCCCCCCCAGGACAGCCTCAAGGAATGGCTACACCTTC.

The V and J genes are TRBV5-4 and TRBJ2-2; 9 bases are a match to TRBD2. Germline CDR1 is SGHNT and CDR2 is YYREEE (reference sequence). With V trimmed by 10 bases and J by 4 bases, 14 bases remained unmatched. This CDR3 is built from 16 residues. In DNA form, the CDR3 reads TGTGCCCAGGGCAGTAAGGCGGGAGGGAGCACCGGGGAGCTGTTTTTT. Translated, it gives CAQGSKAGGSTGELFF.

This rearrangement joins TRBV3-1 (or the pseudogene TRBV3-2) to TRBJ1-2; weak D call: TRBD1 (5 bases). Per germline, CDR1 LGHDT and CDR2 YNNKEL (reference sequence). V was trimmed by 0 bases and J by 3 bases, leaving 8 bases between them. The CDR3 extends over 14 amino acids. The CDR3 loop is CASSQDRGDYGYTF. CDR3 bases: TGTGCCAGCAGCCAAGATCGGGGGGACTATGGCTACACCTTC.

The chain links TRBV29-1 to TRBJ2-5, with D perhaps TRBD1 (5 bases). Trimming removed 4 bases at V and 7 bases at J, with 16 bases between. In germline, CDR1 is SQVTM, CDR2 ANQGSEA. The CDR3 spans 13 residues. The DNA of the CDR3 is TGCAGCGTTGCGCAGGGTATGTCTGTGACCCAGTACTTC. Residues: CSVAQGMSVTQYF.

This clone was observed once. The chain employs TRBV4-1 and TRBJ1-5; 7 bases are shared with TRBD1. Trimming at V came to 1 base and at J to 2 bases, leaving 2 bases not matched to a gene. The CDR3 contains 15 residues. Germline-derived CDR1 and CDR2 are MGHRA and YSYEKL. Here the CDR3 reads CASSQVQGGNQPQHF. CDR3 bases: TGCGCCAGCAGCCAAGTCCAGGGGGGCAATCAGCCCCAGCATTTT.

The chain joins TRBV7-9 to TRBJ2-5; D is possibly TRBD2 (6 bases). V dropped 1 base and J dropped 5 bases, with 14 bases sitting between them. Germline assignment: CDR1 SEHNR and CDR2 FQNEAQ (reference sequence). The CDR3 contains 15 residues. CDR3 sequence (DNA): TGTGCCAGCAGCTTAGTTGGAGGGTATGGGGAGACCCAGTACTTC. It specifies CASSLVGGYGETQYF.

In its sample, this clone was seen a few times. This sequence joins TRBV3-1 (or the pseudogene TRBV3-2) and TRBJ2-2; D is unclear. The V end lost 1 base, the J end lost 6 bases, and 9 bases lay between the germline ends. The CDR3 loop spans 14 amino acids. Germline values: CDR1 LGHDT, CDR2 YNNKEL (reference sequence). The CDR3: CASSQGYFSGELFF. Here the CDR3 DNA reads TGTGCCAGCAGCCAAGGGTACTTCTCCGGGGAGCTGTTTTTT.

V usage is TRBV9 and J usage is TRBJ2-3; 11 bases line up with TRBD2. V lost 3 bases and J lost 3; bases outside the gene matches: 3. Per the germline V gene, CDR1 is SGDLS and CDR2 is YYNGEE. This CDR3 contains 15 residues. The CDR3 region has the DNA TGTGCCAGCAGCGCACTAGCGGGGGAAACAGATACGCAGTATTTT. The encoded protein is CASSALAGETDTQYF.